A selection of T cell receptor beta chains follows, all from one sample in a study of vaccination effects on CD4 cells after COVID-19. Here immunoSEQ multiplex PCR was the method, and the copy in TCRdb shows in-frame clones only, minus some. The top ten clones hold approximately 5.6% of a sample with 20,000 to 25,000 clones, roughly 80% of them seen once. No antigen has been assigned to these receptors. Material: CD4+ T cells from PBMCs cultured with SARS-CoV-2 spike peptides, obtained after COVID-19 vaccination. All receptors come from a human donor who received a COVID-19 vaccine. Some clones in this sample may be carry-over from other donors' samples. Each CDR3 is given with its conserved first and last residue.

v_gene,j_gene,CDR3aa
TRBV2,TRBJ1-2,CASSEMGVGYTF
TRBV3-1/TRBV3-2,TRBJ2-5,CAAAARGLETQYF
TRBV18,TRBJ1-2,CASSPDGGYGYTF
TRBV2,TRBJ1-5,CASWAGGNQPQHF
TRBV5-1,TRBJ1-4,CASSLGDSTNEKLFF
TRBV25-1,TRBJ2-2,CASSAGVNTGELFF
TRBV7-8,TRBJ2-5,CASSFSIQETQYF
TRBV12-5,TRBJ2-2,CASATSAGPDTGELFF
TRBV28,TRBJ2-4,CASSLSGQGAAKNIQYF
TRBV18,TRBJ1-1,CASSLLRVGQGAEAFF
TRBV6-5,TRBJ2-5,CASSRGSGQETQYF
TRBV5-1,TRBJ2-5,CASSLTKNQETQYF
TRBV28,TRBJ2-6,CASSFGGKGRGANVLTF
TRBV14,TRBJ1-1,CASSQYGPNTEAFF
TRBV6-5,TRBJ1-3,CASSYDRPNSGNTIYF
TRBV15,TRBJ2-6,CATSRPTGTGGSGANVLTF
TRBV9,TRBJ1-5,CASSVGGSNQPQHF
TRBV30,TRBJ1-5,CAFRQGVGQPQHF
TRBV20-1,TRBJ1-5,CSASELGGNQPQHF
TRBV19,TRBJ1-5,CASSASGQGMWSNQPQHF
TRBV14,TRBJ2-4,CASSQGPTGTTGAKNIQYF
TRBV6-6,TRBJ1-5,CASRAGDQPQHF
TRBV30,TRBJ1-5,CAWSTRQSNQPQHF
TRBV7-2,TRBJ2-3,CASSLDRPSTDTQYF
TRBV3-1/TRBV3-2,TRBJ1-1,CASSQVDTEAFF
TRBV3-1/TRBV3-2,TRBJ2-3,CASSQDPAPDTQYF
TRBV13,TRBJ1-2,CASSRKGQPGYGYTF
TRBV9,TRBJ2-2,CASSVTGLAGELFF
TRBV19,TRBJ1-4,CASIPGYGKLFF
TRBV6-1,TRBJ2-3,CASSESWDLGATDTQYF
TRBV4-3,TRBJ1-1,CASSQSPRATEAFF